Each of the 31 T cell receptor beta chains below was sequenced from the same sample in a study of T cell responses to AZD1222 COVID-19 vaccine. Method: immunoSEQ multiplex PCR; TCRdb's copy keeps in-frame clones and lacks some. Among some 87,000 clones listed, more than 75% were seen once. The specimen was peripheral blood, collected on day 0 of MenACWY control vaccination. The receptors were gathered from an adult in good health.

V and J are TRBV5-4 and TRBJ2-5; tentatively, D is TRBD1 or TRBD2 (5 bases each). Germline CDR1 is SGHNT and CDR2 is YYREEE (reference sequence). V was trimmed by 9 bases and J by 1 base, leaving 22 bases between them. The CDR3 spans 16 residues. CDR3 amino acids: CANTRNGGLAQETQYF. The CDR3 coding sequence is TGTGCCAACACTCGGAATGGGGGATTGGCCCAAGAGACCCAGTACTTC.

V usage is TRBV21-1 and J usage is TRBJ1-3. TRBV21-1 is assigned pseudogene status. The CDR3 spans 14 residues. DNA for the CDR3: TGTGCCAGCAGCAGCCGGGACGGTGGAAACACCATATATTTT. This sequence encodes CASSSRDGGNTIYF.

The V gene is TRBV6-5, the J gene TRBJ1-4, with 9 bases identical to TRBD1. CDR3 length equals 15 residues. V shed 5 bases and J 7 bases; nucleotides not matched to a gene: 8. Germline loops: CDR1 MNHEY, CDR2 SVGAGI. The CDR3 sequence: CASSTPGQGPEKLFF. CDR3 sequence (DNA): TGTGCCAGCAGTACGCCGGGACAGGGCCCTGAAAAACTGTTTTTT.

The chain is built from TRBV7-2 and TRBJ2-7; no definite D call. CDR3 size: 13 residues. Germline V CDR1 and CDR2: SGHTA, FQGNSA. V lost 0 bases to trimming and J lost 5 bases, with 8 bases between them. The CDR3 DNA follows: TGTGCCAGCAGCTTAGCACACAAGGACGAGCAGTACTTC. This gives the protein CASSLAHKDEQYF.

V usage is TRBV5-5 and J usage is TRBJ2-2; D is perhaps TRBD2 (6 bases). V was shortened by 0 bases and J by 7 bases, with 10 bases between the two germline ends. Germline V gene sequence: CDR1 SGHKS, CDR2 YYEKEE (reference sequence). CDR3 length: 14 residues. Written as DNA, the CDR3 is TGTGCCAGCAGCTTGGCCGCGGGAAGCGGGGAGCTGTTTTTT. Encoded protein: CASSLAAGSGELFF.

The chain links TRBV6-2 or TRBV6-3 to TRBJ2-7; 9 bases agree with TRBD2. Looked up from germline, CDR1 is MNHEY and CDR2 is SVGEGT. The CDR3 spans 14 residues. After removal of 4 bases from V and 5 bases from J, the junction contained 6 bases not matched to a gene. The CDR3 spells CASSSGLAINEQYF. Written as DNA, the CDR3 is TGTGCCAGCAGTTCGGGACTAGCTATCAACGAGCAGTACTTC.

The rearrangement uses TRBV10-1 and TRBJ1-6, with D possibly TRBD1 on 5 matching bases. Germline loops: CDR1 WNHNN, CDR2 SYGVQD (reference sequence). V lost 8 bases to trimming and J lost 9 bases, with 20 bases between them. The CDR3 sequence is 15 residues long. This chain's CDR3 is CASVPGHTGPSPLHF. In DNA form, the CDR3 reads TGCGCCAGCGTACCAGGACACACCGGGCCTTCACCCCTCCACTTT.

This rearrangement joins TRBV19 to TRBJ2-5, with D uncertain. CDR1 is LNHDA and CDR2 is SQIVND in the germline V gene (reference sequence). V was clipped by 2 bases and J by 1 base, with 2 bases between them. The CDR3 totals 12 residues. CDR3 nucleotide sequence: TGTGCCAGTAGTATATCCCAAGAGACCCAGTACTTC. The encoded protein is CASSISQETQYF. Supplemented by reference TRBV19 and TRBJ2-5, the full variable domain reads DGGITQSPKYLFRKEGQNVTLSCEQNLNHDAMYWYRQDPGQGLRLIYYSQIVNDFQKGDIAEGYSVSREKKESFPLTVTSAQKNPTAFYLCASSISQETQYFGPGTRLLVL.

The rearrangement uses TRBV18 and TRBJ2-5, with D hard to call. With 1 base removed from V and 5 bases from J, the gap between germline ends came to 11 bases. Germline V gives CDR1 KGHSH, CDR2 LQKENI. The CDR3 is 14 residues long. The CDR3 spells CASSPQGNLETQYF. For the CDR3, the DNA is TGTGCCAGCTCACCACAGGGAAATCTGGAGACCCAGTACTTC. Full variable domain (outside the CDR3, taken from reference TRBV18 and TRBJ2-5): NAGVMQNPRHLVRRRGQEARLRCSPMKGHSHVYWYRQLPEEGLKFMVYLQKENIIDESGMPKERFSAEFPKEGPSILRIQQVVRGDSAAYFCASSPQGNLETQYFGPGTRLLVL.

The CDR3 spells CASSRQESYEQYF. CDR3 nucleotides: TGTGCCAGCTCACGACAGGAATCCTACGAGCAGTACTTC. The rearrangement links TRBV18 to TRBJ2-7; D perhaps matches TRBD1 (6 bases). Between the trimmed V and J ends, which lost 4 bases and 1 base, there was a span of 8 bases. Germline V lookup: CDR1 KGHSH, CDR2 LQKENI. The CDR3 has 13 amino acids.

The chain carries TRBV11-2 and TRBJ2-7; the D gene is possibly TRBD1 (6 bases). The CDR3 has 15 amino acids. V was clipped by 2 bases and J by 2 bases, with 13 bases between them. The V gene's germline CDR1 is SGHAT and CDR2 FQNNGV. The CDR3 reads CASSLTGPSPYEQYF. In nucleotides, the CDR3 is TGTGCCAGCAGCTTAACAGGGCCCTCACCCTACGAGCAGTACTTC. The variable domain in full, with the rest retrieved from reference TRBV11-2 and TRBJ2-7, is EAGVAQSPRYKIIEKRQSVAFWCNPISGHATLYWYQQILGQGPKLLIQFQNNGVVDDSQLPKDRFSAERLKGVDSTLKIQPAKLEDSAVYLCASSLTGPSPYEQYFGPGTRLTVT.

The genes are TRBV9 and TRBJ1-6; 9 nucleotides agree with TRBD1. Germline CDR1 and CDR2: SGDLS and YYNGEE. The length of the CDR3 is 16 residues. The junction had 9 bases not matched to a gene; V was cut back by 4 bases and J by 7 bases. The CDR3 loop is CASSTGDRVANSPLHF. The CDR3 DNA sequence: TGTGCCAGCAGCACAGGGGACAGGGTCGCCAATTCACCCCTCCACTTT.

This clone is a singleton in its sample. This chain connects TRBV19 to TRBJ2-1; 8 bases agree with TRBD1. The V gene end was trimmed by 5 bases and the J gene end by 3 bases; junction bases not matched to a gene: 12. The germline CDR1 and CDR2 sequences are LNHDA and SQIVND (reference sequence). The CDR3 contains 17 residues. CDR3 protein: CASSDGATGDHYNEQFF. In nucleotides, the CDR3 is TGTGCCAGTAGTGATGGGGCGACAGGGGACCACTACAATGAGCAGTTCTTC.

The chain uses TRBV12-3 or TRBV12-4 and TRBJ1-5, with D perhaps matching TRBD1 (6 bases). The CDR3 spans 13 residues. The ends were cut back, 6 bases at V and 6 bases at J, with 12 bases in the middle. CDR3 amino acids: CASRAGAAQPQHF. CDR3 DNA: TGTGCCAGCAGGGCGGGGGCGGCTCAGCCCCAGCATTTT.

This clone showed up just once. The chain recombines TRBV5-1 with TRBJ2-1, with D perhaps TRBD2 (6 bases). The V end lost 3 bases, the J end lost 6 bases, and 16 bases lay between the germline ends. CDR1 and CDR2 from the germline V gene are SGHRS and YFSETQ. This CDR3 is built from 15 residues. CDR3 amino acids: CASSSLTSFGNEQFF. CDR3 sequence (DNA): TGCGCCAGCAGCTCACTGACTAGTTTTGGCAATGAGCAGTTCTTC.

This clone was counted a single time. J is TRBJ2-2 and V is TRBV28, with unresolved D. The germline V and J ends were trimmed by 1 base and 0 bases, with 9 bases remaining between them. Germline-derived CDR1 and CDR2 are MDHEN and SYDVKM. This CDR3 comprises 16 residues. The CDR3 coding sequence is TGTGCCAGCAGTTTATTTGCGCAGACGAACACCGGGGAGCTGTTTTTT. Its translation: CASSLFAQTNTGELFF.

V is TRBV7-9 and J is TRBJ2-5; possibly TRBD1 for D (6 bases). Trimming removed 4 bases from V and 0 bases from J, with 9 bases in between. This CDR3 is 14 amino acids long. Germline V gene data show CDR1 as SEHNR and CDR2 as FQNEAQ (reference sequence). The CDR3 loop reads CASSSGQYQETQYF. CDR3 in DNA: TGTGCCAGCAGCTCCGGACAGTACCAAGAGACCCAGTACTTC.

The V call is TRBV5-4, the J call TRBJ2-2; 10 nucleotides agree with TRBD1. The CDR3 has 16 residues. Unmatched junction bases numbered 7, after V lost 4 bases and J lost 4 bases. Germline lookup yields CDR1 SGHNT and CDR2 YYREEE (reference sequence). The CDR3 loop reads CASSLPGQGFTGELFF. In DNA, the CDR3 is TGTGCCAGCAGCCTACCGGGACAGGGGTTCACCGGGGAGCTGTTTTTT.

This clone was observed once. Compared with germline, one end of the junction differs, possibly owing to a read error. The J gene is TRBJ2-7, the V gene TRBV10-3; 10 bases are shared with TRBD1. Germline V gives CDR1 ENHRY, CDR2 SYGVKD. The CDR3 extends over 13 amino acids. The CDR3 sequence: CAISRDRGDKSVF. The CDR3 bases are TGTGCCATCAGTCGGGACAGGGGAGATAAGTCGGTCTTC.

The chain employs TRBV19 and TRBJ2-1; D call uncertain. V lost 5 bases to trimming and J lost 6 bases, with 11 bases between them. The germline CDR1 and CDR2 sequences are LNHDA and SQIVND (reference sequence). CDR3 length: 13 amino acids. For the CDR3, the DNA is TGTGCCAGTAGTGCCCGGGTCGGCAATGAGCAGTTCTTC. It encodes CASSARVGNEQFF.

The chain combines TRBV11-2 with TRBJ2-6; TRBD1 aligns across 8 bases. Germline V gene lookup returns CDR1 SGHAT and CDR2 FQNNGV. V trimming: 1 base; J trimming: 0 bases; junction bases outside the gene matches: 8. The CDR3 totals 19 residues. CDR3 sequence: CASSLGRDRFLSGANVLTF. CDR3 nucleotides: TGTGCCAGCAGCTTAGGTCGGGACAGGTTCCTCTCTGGGGCCAACGTCCTGACTTTC.

The CDR3 nucleotides are TGTGCCAGCTCACTGGGGGGGCCCGCTGGGGCCAACGTCCTGACTTTC. Residues: CASSLGGPAGANVLTF. The chain carries TRBV18 and TRBJ2-6; TRBD2 is a possible D gene (7 bases). The CDR3 is 16 amino acids. Germline values: CDR1 KGHSH, CDR2 LQKENI. Trimming removed 4 bases at V and 2 bases at J, with 12 bases between. Complete variable domain (other parts from reference TRBV18 and TRBJ2-6): NAGVMQNPRHLVRRRGQEARLRCSPMKGHSHVYWYRQLPEEGLKFMVYLQKENIIDESGMPKERFSAEFPKEGPSILRIQQVVRGDSAAYFCASSLGGPAGANVLTFGAGSRLTVL.

V usage is TRBV6-6 and J usage is TRBJ2-3, with 12 bases matching TRBD2. The ends lost 5 bases at V and 0 bases at J; junction bases unmatched: 12. This CDR3 has 19 residues. Germline V gene lookup returns CDR1 MNHNY and CDR2 SVGAGI (reference sequence). CDR3 coding DNA: TGTGCCAGCAGTCCGACTAGCGGGAGCTTCCTTAGTAGCACAGATACGCAGTATTTT. It translates to CASSPTSGSFLSSTDTQYF.

The chain employs TRBV28 and TRBJ1-2; no reliable D call. The germline gives CDR1 MDHEN, CDR2 SYDVKM. CDR3 size: 13 residues. V lost 4 bases and J lost 5, with 11 bases in between. The CDR3 nucleotides are TGTGCCAGCAGTTCCCGGGTCGGGTATGGCTACACCTTC. Translating gives CASSSRVGYGYTF.

The rearrangement joins TRBV15 to TRBJ2-4, with D perhaps matching TRBD1 or TRBD2 (5 bases each). CDR3 size: 16 residues. The germline V and J ends were trimmed by 3 bases and 1 base, with 13 bases remaining between them. The germline V gene encodes CDR1 LNHNV and CDR2 YYDKDF (reference sequence). The CDR3 here is CATSRPGALAKNIQYF. In DNA form, the CDR3 reads TGTGCCACCAGCAGGCCCGGGGCTTTGGCCAAAAACATTCAGTACTTC.

This chain uses TRBV2 with TRBJ2-5; unclear D gene. Per the germline V gene, CDR1 is SNHLY and CDR2 is FYNNEI. V lost 7 bases, J lost 5 bases, and 8 bases lay in between. The CDR3 is 11 amino acids. Written as DNA, the CDR3 is TGTGCCAGCACCTTACACGAGACCCAGTACTTC. It encodes CASTLHETQYF. Filled out from reference TRBV2 and TRBJ2-5, the complete variable domain reads EPEVTQTPSHQVTQMGQEVILRCVPISNHLYFYWYRQILGQKVEFLVSFYNNEISEKSEIFDDQFSVERPDGSNFTLKIRSTKLEDSAMYFCASTLHETQYFGPGTRLLVL.

The chain joins TRBV5-6 to TRBJ2-1, with 7 positions matching TRBD1. In germline, CDR1 is SGHDT, CDR2 YYEEEE. The CDR3 runs 15 residues. With V trimmed by 4 bases and J by 3 bases, 7 bases remained unmatched. Written as DNA, the CDR3 is TGTGCCAGCAGCCCGCAGGGGGTTGTCTACAATGAGCAGTTCTTC. Translating gives CASSPQGVVYNEQFF.

This clone was observed once. The V call is TRBV6-1, the J call TRBJ2-7; 7 positions match TRBD2. V shed 3 bases, J shed 5 bases, and the junction held 16 bases outside the gene matches. The CDR3 contains 17 residues. Germline V gene sequence: CDR1 MNHNS, CDR2 SASEGT. The CDR3 is CASSDIRGLGGAHEQYF. The CDR3 region has the DNA TGTGCCAGCAGTGATATCCGTGGGTTGGGAGGGGCGCACGAGCAGTACTTC.

This chain connects TRBV9 to TRBJ1-2, with 9 bases identical to TRBD1. Germline values: CDR1 SGDLS, CDR2 YYNGEE. After removal of 4 bases from V and 1 base from J, the junction contained 8 bases not matched to a gene. There are 16 residues in the CDR3. The CDR3: CASSPTGQGINYGYTF. Here the CDR3 DNA reads TGTGCCAGCAGCCCGACGGGACAGGGCATTAACTATGGCTACACCTTC. Supplemented by reference TRBV9 and TRBJ1-2, the full variable domain reads DSGVTQTPKHLITATGQRVTLRCSPRSGDLSVYWYQQSLDQGLQFLIQYYNGEERAKGNILERFSAQQFPDLHSELNLSSLELGDSALYFCASSPTGQGINYGYTFGSGTRLTVV.

The chain employs TRBV5-6 and TRBJ2-1; D remains unclear. The CDR3 covers 12 residues. Deletions cut 0 bases from V and 10 bases from J, with 8 bases between. Germline CDR1 SGHDT, CDR2 YYEEEE. The CDR3 DNA is TGTGCCAGCAGCTTGGTGGTGGGAGAGCAGTTCTTC. Protein: CASSLVVGEQFF. The whole variable domain, filled in from reference TRBV5-6 and TRBJ2-1, reads DAGVTQSPTHLIKTRGQQVTLRCSPKSGHDTVSWYQQALGQGPQFIFQYYEEEERQRGNFPDRFSGHQFPNYSSELNVNALLLGDSALYLCASSLVVGEQFFGPGTRLTVL.

The rearrangement links TRBV5-1 to TRBJ2-5, with D unresolved. From germline, CDR1 is SGHRS and CDR2 YFSETQ. The CDR3 spans 11 residues. V was clipped by 0 bases and J by 5 bases, with 2 bases between them. The CDR3 here is CASSLAETQYF. In nucleotides, the CDR3 is TGCGCCAGCAGCTTGGCTGAGACCCAGTACTTC.